One sample yielded the 27 T cell receptor beta chains listed below, sequenced in a study of T-cell reconstitution after alpha-beta-depleted transplantation in children listed by TCRdb under 2016. Library preparation used PCR. TCRdb names Illumina HiSeq 2500 as the instrument used. To normalize quantification of the TCRbeta repertoire, the TCR libraries were built with molecular barcoding that relied on unique molecular identifiers. Through fastp at Q25 and MiXCR, TCRdb rebuilt clones from the public reads, retaining in-frame beta chains. Identical CDR3 protein sequences are pooled into one entry, listed with their most common genes and DNA. This sample has some 600,000 distinct CDR3 sequences in its table, and 10% to 15% of those were observed once. The top ten clones comprise over 2% of the sample. The treatment or condition label, read with the paper, signifies: allogeneic hematopoietic cell transplantation with graft depleted of TCRalphabeta T cells and CD19 B cells.

Sequences were derived from PBMCs, mostly from graft donor cells, sampled 360 days after TCRalphabeta/CD19-depleted stem cell transplant. These TCRs come from a male patient younger than 18 who had a stem cell transplant for acute myeloid leukemia, so the T cells may come from the graft donor.

This clonotype was detected many times. V and J are TRBV9 and TRBJ1-2, with D possibly being TRBD1 (5 bases). This CDR3 has 15 amino acids. CDR1 and CDR2 from the germline V gene are SGDLS and YYNGEE. Trimming removed 4 bases from V and 1 base from J, with 14 bases in between. The CDR3: CASSPQGSVNYGYTF. CDR3 bases: TGTGCCAGCAGCCCCCAGGGCTCCGTTAACTATGGCTACACCTTC.

The table lists this clonotype with a few counts. The V and J genes are TRBV5-4 and TRBJ2-3, with 11 bases that match TRBD2. The CDR3 has 16 residues. The germline CDR1 and CDR2 sequences are SGHNT and YYREEE (reference sequence). V gave up 2 bases and J gave up 2 bases; unmatched junction bases: 4. CDR3 bases: TGTGCCAGCAGCTTACTAGCGGGAGCCTCCACAGATACGCAGTATTTT. As protein: CASSLLAGASTDTQYF.

This clonotype showed up many times. This chain connects TRBV2 to TRBJ2-7; D ambiguous. With 4 bases removed from V and 2 bases from J, the gap between germline ends came to 15 bases. CDR1 and CDR2 from the germline V gene are SNHLY and FYNNEI. The CDR3 spans 15 residues. CDR3 loop: CASSARGTSAYEQYF. Here the CDR3 DNA reads TGTGCCAGCAGTGCCCGAGGAACGAGCGCCTACGAGCAGTACTTC.

This clonotype was seen ten or more times. The chain carries TRBV29-1 and TRBJ2-5; D is ambiguous. CDR3 size: 12 residues. Trimming left V 2 bases short and J 5 bases short, with 9 bases between. CDR1 is SQVTM, CDR2 ANQGSEA, per germline. CDR3 sequence: CSVEQARETQYF. The CDR3 DNA reads as TGCAGCGTTGAACAGGCCAGGGAGACCCAGTACTTC.

This clonotype was counted a single time. The chain carries TRBV7-2 and TRBJ2-7, with D perhaps matching TRBD1 (6 bases). Germline V gene lookup returns CDR1 SGHTA and CDR2 FQGNSA. V lost 6 bases and J 2 bases, leaving 17 bases between the germline ends. The CDR3 loop spans 15 amino acids. The CDR3 loop reads CASRSGAAFAYEQYF. CDR3 coding DNA: TGTGCCAGCAGATCAGGGGCCGCGTTTGCCTACGAGCAGTACTTC. The whole variable domain, remainder taken from reference TRBV7-2 and TRBJ2-7, is GAGVSQSPSNKVTEKGKDVELRCDPISGHTALYWYRQSLGQGLEFLIYFQGNSAPDKSGLPSDRFSAERTGGSVSTLTIQRTQQEDSAVYLCASRSGAAFAYEQYFGPGTRLTVT.

This sequence joins TRBV18 and TRBJ2-2; D is uncertain. The CDR3 length is 12 residues. V lost 3 bases and J lost 6, with 5 bases in between. Per germline, CDR1 KGHSH and CDR2 LQKENI. In DNA, the CDR3 is TGTGCCAGCTCACCTTCCGCCGGGGAGCTGTTTTTT. This translates into CASSPSAGELFF.

This clonotype came up many times. The rearrangement uses TRBV20-1 and TRBJ2-1; D may correspond to TRBD1 or TRBD2 (5 bases each). Germline CDR1 is DFQATT and CDR2 is SNEGSKA (reference sequence). This CDR3 is built from 12 residues. V lost 8 bases and J 10 bases, leaving 18 bases between the germline ends. The CDR3 loop reads CSIPRGRREQFF. In DNA form, the CDR3 reads TGCAGTATCCCCCGGGGCCGCAGGGAGCAGTTCTTC.

This clonotype turned up a few times. The chain couples TRBV6-1 to TRBJ1-1; a weak D match, TRBD1 (6 bases). The V and J ends lost 9 bases and 5 bases respectively, with 16 bases between them. CDR1 is MNHNS, CDR2 SASEGT, per germline. The CDR3 runs 13 residues. DNA of the CDR3: TGTGCCAGTACAAGGGGGATAGGTACTGAAGCTTTCTTT. The encoded protein is CASTRGIGTEAFF.

This clonotype was counted many times. The chain has TRBV4-3 and TRBJ2-1, with 7 bases matching TRBD2. CDR1 is LGHNA and CDR2 is YSLEER in the germline V gene. Trimming cost V 1 base and J 16 bases; bases outside gene matches: 10. The CDR3 consists of 13 residues. CDR3 bases: TGCGCCAGCAGCCAAGCAGACGGGAGGCCCCTCTTCTTC. It yields the protein CASSQADGRPLFF.

Only a few counts were recorded for this clonotype. The CDR3 bases are TGTGCCAGCACGGCATTGGGGACTGAAGCTTTCTTT. This translates into CASTALGTEAFF. This chain joins TRBV28 and TRBJ1-1; no definite D call. From germline, CDR1 is MDHEN and CDR2 SYDVKM. V shed 7 bases and J shed 5 bases, with 11 bases lying between them. The CDR3 is made up of 12 amino acids.

In its sample, this clonotype was seen a few times. V gene TRBV28 combines with J gene TRBJ2-5, with 10 bases that match TRBD2. The germline V gene has CDR1 MDHEN and CDR2 SYDVKM. V lost 3 bases and J lost 4; bases outside the gene matches: 8. The CDR3 is 16 residues long. DNA for the CDR3: TGTGCCAGCAGTTTTCTAGCGGGAGAAGGAGGAGAGACCCAGTACTTC. Translated: CASSFLAGEGGETQYF.

This clonotype turned up a few times. The chain recombines TRBV20-1 with TRBJ2-2, with D perhaps TRBD1 or TRBD2 (5 bases each). The germline V gene has CDR1 DFQATT and CDR2 SNEGSKA (reference sequence). The CDR3 length is 14 residues. The CDR3 region is CSGTRDGNTGELFF. CDR3 DNA: TGCAGCGGGACCCGGGACGGGAACACCGGGGAGCTGTTTTTT.

This clonotype was observed at least ten times. J is TRBJ2-2 and V is TRBV7-2, with D tentatively TRBD2 (5 bases). Trimming cost V 3 bases and J 5 bases, with 13 bases left between them. The CDR3 contains 15 residues. CDR1 and CDR2 from the germline V gene are SGHTA and FQGNSA. The CDR3 reads CASSLRAGRTGELFF. The CDR3, as DNA: TGTGCCAGCAGCTTGCGGGCCGGGCGGACCGGGGAGCTGTTTTTT.

The chain couples TRBV3-1 to TRBJ2-1; the match to TRBD1 covers 10 bases. The V and J ends lost 5 bases and 8 bases, in that order; junction bases with no gene match: 6. This CDR3 has 14 amino acids. The germline V gene has CDR1 LGHDT and CDR2 YNNKEL (reference sequence). The CDR3 DNA reads TGTGCCAGCAGCGTGCGGGACAGGGGCGATGAGCAGTTCTTC. Its protein product is CASSVRDRGDEQFF.

This clonotype was recorded at least ten times. The CDR3 region is CSAPLLQAGSGELFF. CDR3 sequence (DNA): TGCAGTGCCCCCCTCCTGCAAGCGGGAAGCGGGGAGCTGTTTTTT. The chain carries TRBV20-1 and TRBJ2-2; TRBD2 aligns across 7 bases. Unmatched junction bases numbered 14, after V lost 6 bases and J lost 7 bases. Germline V gene lookup returns CDR1 DFQATT and CDR2 SNEGSKA (reference sequence). The CDR3 covers 15 residues.

This rearrangement joins TRBV7-3 to TRBJ1-1; 11 nucleotides line up with TRBD1. CDR3 length: 18 amino acids. V lost 1 base to trimming and J lost 3 bases; unmatched junction nucleotides: 10. CDR1 SGHTA and CDR2 FQGTGA come from the germline V gene. CDR3 sequence reads: CASSLSAGTGGSHTEAFF. The DNA of the CDR3 is TGTGCCAGCAGCTTAAGCGCCGGGACAGGGGGTTCCCACACTGAAGCTTTCTTT.

The sample holds a few counts of this clonotype. This chain joins TRBV6-4 and TRBJ2-3; D might be TRBD2 (6 bases). CDR1 MRHNA and CDR2 SNTAGT come from the germline V gene. The ends were cut back, 5 bases at V and 6 bases at J, with 12 bases in the middle. This CDR3 is built from 13 residues. The CDR3 DNA sequence: TGTGCCAGCAGTCGGGACGCGGGGGATACGCAGTATTTT. Amino acid sequence: CASSRDAGDTQYF.

This clonotype was counted a few times. V gene TRBV4-3 combines with J gene TRBJ2-4; the D is unclear. The germline V gene encodes CDR1 LGHNA and CDR2 YSLEER. Trimming removed 0 bases at V and 0 bases at J, with 9 bases between. The length of the CDR3 is 16 residues. CDR3 DNA: TGCGCCAGCAGCCAAGACCCCTACCTAGCCAAAAACATTCAGTACTTC. Protein sequence: CASSQDPYLAKNIQYF.

A few counts support this clonotype. The chain combines TRBV3-1 with TRBJ2-7; D is perhaps TRBD2 (6 bases). The CDR3 has 19 residues. The germline V gene has CDR1 LGHDT and CDR2 YNNKEL (reference sequence). The V and J ends lost 4 bases and 3 bases respectively, with 28 bases between them. CDR3 amino acids: CASSPQGDFYLTSYYEQYF. The CDR3 DNA sequence: TGTGCCAGCAGCCCGCAAGGGGACTTTTATTTAACTAGTTACTACGAGCAGTACTTC.

This clonotype showed up just a few times. CDR3 loop: CASSQDRVETQYF. CDR3 DNA sequence: TGTGCCAGCAGCCAAGATCGCGTAGAGACCCAGTACTTC. The genes are TRBV4-2 and TRBJ2-5; no clear D. V lost 0 bases and J 4 bases, leaving 6 bases between the germline ends. Germline V CDR1 and CDR2: LGHNA, YNFKEQ. This CDR3 has 13 amino acids.

The rearrangement uses TRBV5-1 and TRBJ1-2, with D unclear. CDR1 SGHRS and CDR2 YFSETQ come from the germline V gene. CDR3 size: 16 residues. V was shortened by 0 bases and J by 5 bases, with 17 bases between the two germline ends. The CDR3 sequence: CASSLDIFKRAYGYTF. The CDR3 nucleotides read TGCGCCAGCAGCTTGGACATATTCAAAAGGGCATATGGCTACACCTTC. The complete variable domain, with remaining parts taken from reference TRBV5-1 and TRBJ1-2, reads KAGVTQTPRYLIKTRGQQVTLSCSPISGHRSVSWYQQTPGQGLQFLFEYFSETQRNKGNFPGRFSGRQFSNSRSEMNVSTLELGDSALYLCASSLDIFKRAYGYTFGSGTRLTVV.

V and J are TRBV6-1 and TRBJ2-2; no firm D call. V lost 6 bases and J lost 3, with 11 bases in between. Germline V gene lookup returns CDR1 MNHNS and CDR2 SASEGT. The CDR3 consists of 14 residues. The CDR3 here is CASSMKLDTGELFF. As DNA, the CDR3 is TGTGCCAGCAGCATGAAGCTAGACACCGGGGAGCTGTTTTTT.

This clonotype has just a few counts. In DNA form, the CDR3 reads TGCAGCGTTGAGTTCGAGGACAGGGTAGTCCACGAGCAGTACTTC. Translating gives CSVEFEDRVVHEQYF. This chain connects TRBV29-1 to TRBJ2-7; 8 bases are shared with TRBD1. The CDR3 covers 15 residues. V lost 3 bases to trimming and J lost 5 bases; unmatched junction nucleotides: 12. Per the germline V gene, CDR1 is SQVTM and CDR2 is ANQGSEA.

This clonotype was recorded a few times. V gene TRBV15 combines with J gene TRBJ1-2; 12 bases align to TRBD1. Germline loops: CDR1 LNHNV, CDR2 YYDKDF (reference sequence). CDR3 length equals 15 residues. The J segment lost 7 bases and the V segment lost 5 bases, leaving 8 bases of the junction unmatched. The CDR3 DNA is TGTGCCACCAGCGCTCCGGGACAGGGGGCTTTTGGCTACACCTTC. Its translation is CATSAPGQGAFGYTF.

CDR3 nucleotide sequence: TGCAGTGCTAGCCCCGGCAATGAGCAGTTCTTC. Its protein is CSASPGNEQFF. V usage is TRBV20-1 and J usage is TRBJ2-1; no definite D call. V lost 3 bases, J lost 6 bases, and 6 bases lay in between. Germline CDR1 DFQATT, CDR2 SNEGSKA (reference sequence). The CDR3 has 11 amino acids.

This clonotype appeared many times. J is TRBJ1-1 and V is TRBV5-1; 7 bases fit TRBD1. Germline CDR1 SGHRS, CDR2 YFSETQ. V was clipped by 4 bases and J by 3 bases; unmatched bases: 9. This CDR3 contains 15 residues. The CDR3 DNA is TGCGCCAGCAGCCAAGGAGGGACAGCAGACACTGAAGCTTTCTTT. This sequence encodes CASSQGGTADTEAFF.

The table lists this clonotype with a few counts. The rearrangement uses TRBV3-1 and TRBJ2-1, with 7 bases matching TRBD2. Trimming removed 3 bases from V and 3 bases from J; junction bases left unmatched: 5. The CDR3 covers 15 residues. Germline V lookup: CDR1 LGHDT, CDR2 YNNKEL (reference sequence). CDR3 nucleotides: TGTGCCAGCAGCCAGCCTAGCGGAGTCTACAATGAGCAGTTCTTC. Translated, it gives CASSQPSGVYNEQFF.